The sample holds one count of the clone carrying this T cell receptor beta chain. Its antigen is unknown. Receiving focal radiation plus CTLA-4 blockade with ipilimumab were patients who had chemo-refractory metastatic non-small-cell lung cancer. This specimen belongs to a study of radiotherapy plus CTLA-4 blockade in lung cancer. Whole-study context: Around 18% of enrolled patients responded objectively, and more than 30% had disease control. General study results and limits: Peripheral blood showed expansion of tumor-derived TCR clones after radiotherapy and ipilimumab.

The method was immunoSEQ multiplex PCR; TCRdb's version includes in-frame clones alone and lacks a portion of them. In the table there are around 14,000 clones, about 71% of which are singletons. Trimming cost V 7 bases and J 4 bases, with 12 bases left between them. CDR3 length: 13 amino acids. CDR1 is MNHEY and CDR2 is SMNVEV in the germline V gene (reference sequence). The source material was peripheral blood, sampled from a patient treated with radiotherapy plus ipilimumab. The TCR originated in a human donor with non-small cell lung cancer whose response to radiotherapy plus ipilimumab could not be evaluated. The chain carries TRBV27 and TRBJ2-3; D perhaps matches TRBD2 (6 bases). The CDR3 DNA sequence: TGTGCCAGCAAGGGGCGGGGATCAGATACGCAGTATTTT. This encodes CASKGRGSDTQYF.